A selection of T cell receptor beta chains follows, all from one sample in a study of blood T cell repertoires in COVID-19. Measured with immunoSEQ multiplex PCR; TCRdb has only the in-frame clones, and not every one. The table lists approximately 200,000 clones, 75% to 90% of them singletons. The sequencing input was PBMCs or T cells enriched from blood (not recorded which). Every receptor here comes from a middle-aged man who had recovered from COVID-19. The CDR3 runs from the conserved cysteine through the conserved F or W. The D gene is left open where the match is weak. Only some rows state a clone size, as once, few, many or a class for expanded clones.

CDR3nt	CDR3aa	v_gene	d_gene	abundance	j_gene
TGTGCCAGCAGCCCGGGAGGGGGGGACTATGGCTACACCTTC	CASSPGGGDYGYTF	TRBV5-8	.	.	TRBJ1-2
TGTGCCAGCAGCTTACCAGGGGGGGAGACCCAGTACTTC	CASSLPGGETQYF	TRBV7-9	.	few	TRBJ2-5
TGTGCCAGCAGCCCAATGAACACCGGGGAGCTGTTTTTT	CASSPMNTGELFF	TRBV11-2	.	.	TRBJ2-2
TGTGCCAGCAGCTTGGGAGCAGGCAGAAACAATGAGCAGTTCTTC	CASSLGAGRNNEQFF	TRBV5-6	.	.	TRBJ2-1
TGTGCCAGCAGTTTCCACGGACAGAGCTCTGGAAACACCATATATTTT	CASSFHGQSSGNTIYF	TRBV6-5	.	.	TRBJ1-3
TGTGCCAGGAGGGCAGAGGGACAGGTGAACACTGAAGCTTTCTTT	CARRAEGQVNTEAFF	TRBV3-1/TRBV3-2	TRBD1	once	TRBJ1-1
TGTGCCAGCCAGCGTGAAGGACAGGGCGGGTATGGCTACACCTTC	CASQREGQGGYGYTF	TRBV2	TRBD1	.	TRBJ1-2
TGTGCCAGCAGCCCTTGGACAGGGGTGATGGACACTGAAGCTTTCTTT	CASSPWTGVMDTEAFF	TRBV11-1	TRBD1	.	TRBJ1-1
TGCGCCAGCAGCAAGGGGACAGGGGATAATCAGCCCCAGCATTTT	CASSKGTGDNQPQHF	TRBV5-1	TRBD1	.	TRBJ1-5
TGCGCCAGCTGGACCGGGACTAGCGGGGGGGAGACCCAGTACTTC	CASWTGTSGGETQYF	TRBV5-1	TRBD2	.	TRBJ2-5
TGTGCCAGCAGCGTAGTCCCCAGTGACCCATTCGGGGTCGATGAGCAGTTCTTC	CASSVVPSDPFGVDEQFF	TRBV9	.	.	TRBJ2-1
TGTGCCAGCAGCCCTGCTTCGGGGGTGGGCTATGGCTACACCTTC	CASSPASGVGYGYTF	TRBV9	.	few	TRBJ1-2
TGTGCCAGCAGCTTAGCGTTGGGCAGTTCACCCCTCCACTTT	CASSLALGSSPLHF	TRBV11-2	.	.	TRBJ1-6
TGTGCCAGCAGGGGGGACAGGGGGCAGCGGGGCTACACCTTC	CASRGDRGQRGYTF	TRBV2	TRBD1	.	TRBJ1-2
TGTGCCAGCAGACTACCGGGACTAGCATCGTCGGGCGAGCAGTTCTTC	CASRLPGLASSGEQFF	TRBV5-6	TRBD2	.	TRBJ2-1
TGTGCCAGCAGCGGACGGACAGGCCGCGATTACACTGAAGCTTTCTTT	CASSGRTGRDYTEAFF	TRBV9	TRBD1	.	TRBJ1-1
TGTGCCAGCAGCCCGGGCCGGGGGGGTGATACGCAGTATTTT	CASSPGRGGDTQYF	TRBV5-4	TRBD2	.	TRBJ2-3
TGTGCCAGTAGTGCCGGACAGGTTATTAACTATGGCTACACCTTC	CASSAGQVINYGYTF	TRBV19	TRBD1	.	TRBJ1-2
TGTGCCAGCAGCTGGGGACTAGCGGGAGCCCAATACGAGCAGTACTTC	CASSWGLAGAQYEQYF	TRBV5-4	TRBD2	.	TRBJ2-7
TGTGCCAGCAGCGGACCGGGACTAGCTATTTCCAAAAACATTCAGTACTTC	CASSGPGLAISKNIQYF	TRBV7-2	TRBD2	.	TRBJ2-4
TGTGCCAGCAGCCCGACCGGACAGGCGACAAGGGGGACCCAGTACTTC	CASSPTGQATRGTQYF	TRBV14	TRBD1	.	TRBJ2-5
TGTGCCAGCAGCTTAGTGCGGGAGGGTTCCCACGAGCAGTACTTC	CASSLVREGSHEQYF	TRBV7-6	TRBD2	.	TRBJ2-7
TGTGCCAGTAGTCAGGTGGAGGCTGACTATGGCTACACCTTC	CASSQVEADYGYTF	TRBV19	.	.	TRBJ1-2
TGTGCCACCAGTGATATCGGGACAACTAACAATGAGCAGTTCTTC	CATSDIGTTNNEQFF	TRBV24-1	.	.	TRBJ2-1